The sequence of this TCR beta chain was determined in a study of a mutant IDH1 vaccine in newly diagnosed glioma. Study as a whole: Treated patients showed a male proportion of about 62%, a female proportion of around 40%, and a mean age of approximately 40 years. Prior therapy was radiotherapy, temozolomide, or both; most received both.

Time point given: baseline, week 1 (first vaccination visit). Treatment in this sample: pre-vaccination baseline after standard-of-care therapy. V lost 5 bases and J lost 7, with 21 bases in between. Germline lookup yields CDR1 SGHTA and CDR2 FQGNSA. CDR3 length equals 16 residues. Clones were read by immunoSEQ multiplex PCR, and TCRdb kept only the in-frame ones, dropping some. Altogether 85,000 to 100,000 clones are present, roughly 77% being singletons, with the ten largest covering around 7%. The receptor's source is a man aged 35-49 years with glioma. The sample consisted of PBMCs, taken from a glioma patient treated with radiotherapy, temozolomide or both. The V gene is TRBV7-2, the J gene TRBJ1-5; D perhaps matches TRBD1 (6 bases). The CDR3 is CASSLRVRGGLQPQHF. In DNA form, the CDR3 reads TGTGCCAGCAGCCTTAGGGTCAGGGGAGGTTTGCAGCCCCAGCATTTT.